This TCR beta chain was obtained from a study of T cell repertoires in cytomegalovirus infection. About the study: Recently described HLA-C-restricted plus well-studied HLA-B-restricted CMV epitopes were used. Both a matching HLA type and CMV infection were indicated by public TCR beta signatures.

This clonotype was seen just once. The antigen is unknown. With 3 bases removed from V and 2 bases from J, the gap between germline ends came to 11 bases. Germline-derived CDR1 and CDR2 are MGHRA and YSYEKL. The CDR3 totals 15 residues. TCRdb reprocessed the reads with MiXCR, giving one entry per CDR3 protein. The table has about 700,000 distinct CDR3 sequences, 33% seen once. Study outcomes and limitations: The ex vivo response was dominated by HLA-C-restricted CMV-specific TCR beta clonotypes.

This material consisted of cultured PBMCs, taken from culture after CMV antigen stimulation. This chain connects TRBV4-1 to TRBJ1-5, with D tentatively TRBD1 (6 bases). This receptor was obtained from a human donor in good health (CMV status not recorded). Some clones in this sample may be carry-over from other donors' samples. Here the CDR3 reads CASSQGYRGNQPQHF. The CDR3 nucleotides read TGCGCCAGCAGCCAGGGGTACAGGGGCAATCAGCCCCAGCATTTT.